This T cell receptor (beta chain) was recorded in a study of blood T cell repertoires in COVID-19. The overall study: The origin of the acute and convalescent COVID-19 samples was the United States, Italy and Spain.

As processed by the authors: The assay estimated nucleated cells by amplifying reference gene primers. Clones were read by immunoSEQ multiplex PCR, and TCRdb kept only the in-frame ones, dropping some. The D gene and trimming were derived from the DNA, and the V and J assignments and clone size from that table. The table includes about 58,000 clones, less than 90% detected once. Trimming removed 5 bases from V and 2 bases from J; junction bases left unmatched: 3. The CDR3 spans 13 residues. Germline assignment: CDR1 LNHDA and CDR2 SQIVND (reference sequence). The receptor comes from a woman between 65 and 79 years old with active COVID-19. The sequenced sample was peripheral blood. The J gene is TRBJ2-7, the V gene TRBV19; 7 bases are shared with TRBD1. This chain's CDR3 is CASSFQGAYEQYF. The CDR3 bases are TGTGCCAGTAGTTTCCAGGGGGCCTACGAGCAGTACTTC. The whole variable domain, filled in from reference TRBV19 and TRBJ2-7, reads DGGITQSPKYLFRKEGQNVTLSCEQNLNHDAMYWYRQDPGQGLRLIYYSQIVNDFQKGDIAEGYSVSREKKESFPLTVTSAQKNPTAFYLCASSFQGAYEQYFGPGTRLTVT.